This is a list of T cell receptor beta chains from one sample in a study of blood T cell repertoires in COVID-19. The method was immunoSEQ multiplex PCR; TCRdb's version includes in-frame clones alone and lacks a portion of them. The data contain under 250,000 clones, around nine tenths of them singletons. Sequences were obtained from peripheral blood. These receptor sequences come from a woman between 65 and 79 years old with active or convalescent COVID-19. CDR3s include the opening cysteine and the closing phenylalanine or tryptophan. The order of the fields is D gene, J gene, clone size, V gene, CDR3 DNA, CDR3 protein. The D gene is left open where the match is weak. The listing skips clone size in some rows; elsewhere it reads once, few, many or a size class.

.	TRBJ1-6	.	TRBV19	TGTGCCAGTAAGGGGGTGGCGAGCTCCTATAATTCACCCCTCCACTTT	CASKGVASSYNSPLHF
TRBD1	TRBJ2-7	.	TRBV19	TGTGCCAGTAGAAACACCAGGGGGTCCGGGTACGAGCAGTACTTC	CASRNTRGSGYEQYF
.	TRBJ1-1	.	TRBV14	TGTGCCAGCAGCCAAGGGGGAGGTGGGCGCGTGGCTTTCTTT	CASSQGGGGRVAFF
TRBD1	TRBJ1-2	once	TRBV12-5	TGTGCTAGTGTCATGGGGACAGGGGGCGACTATGGCTACACCTTC	CASVMGTGGDYGYTF
.	TRBJ1-1	.	TRBV6-6	TGTGCCAGCAATAGGGGGTCCACTGAAGCTTTCTTT	CASNRGSTEAFF
TRBD2	TRBJ2-7	.	TRBV7-6	TGTGCCAGCAGCTTAGCTCCGACTAGCAGCTACGAGCAGTACTTC	CASSLAPTSSYEQYF
.	TRBJ2-7	once	TRBV9	TGTGCCAGCAGCGAGGGGAGCGGGTCTTCCTACGAGCAGTACTTC	CASSEGSGSSYEQYF
TRBD1	TRBJ1-1	.	TRBV4-1	TGCGCCAGCAGCCAAGATCCAAAGGGGGCGCGGATCACTGAAGCTTTCTTT	CASSQDPKGARITEAFF
.	TRBJ1-6	.	TRBV10-3	TGTGCCATCAGTTGGACAGATTCACCCCTCCACTTT	CAISWTDSPLHF
TRBD2	TRBJ2-1	.	TRBV5-6	TGTGCCAGCAGCGTAGGAGCGGGGGGCCTTTCCTACAATGAGCAGTTCTTC	CASSVGAGGLSYNEQFF
.	TRBJ2-7	.	TRBV7-9	TGTGCCAGCAGCTACCACTTTGACGAGCAGTACTTC	CASSYHFDEQYF
TRBD1	TRBJ1-2	.	TRBV6-2/TRBV6-3	TGTGCCAGCAGTTCGTCTGCCGGGACAGGGGTAGGCTACACCTTC	CASSSSAGTGVGYTF
TRBD1	TRBJ2-7	.	TRBV7-8	TGTGCCAGCAGCTTAGGGACAGGGGGCAACGAGCAGTACTTC	CASSLGTGGNEQYF
TRBD1	TRBJ1-2	.	TRBV27	TGTGCCAGCGCCCAGGGGGCCGGCGGCTACACCTTC	CASAQGAGGYTF
.	TRBJ1-1	.	TRBV5-1	TGCGCCAGCAGCTTGGCGTCGGGGGTGAACACTGAAGCTTTCTTT	CASSLASGVNTEAFF
.	TRBJ1-3	.	TRBV6-5	TGTGCCAGCGGGGCTCCACTTATCACCATATATTTT	CASGAPLITIYF
.	TRBJ2-7	.	TRBV28	TGTGCCAGCAGTAAGTACGTTAGCTCCTACGAGCAGTACTTC	CASSKYVSSYEQYF
.	TRBJ2-7	many	TRBV5-8	TGTGCCACCTTCAGGAGGGGCGAGCAGTACTTC	CATFRRGEQYF
.	TRBJ1-2	.	TRBV6-4	TGTGCCAGCAGTCCAGGTTCCTTTAACTATGGCTACACCTTC	CASSPGSFNYGYTF
.	TRBJ1-1	.	TRBV6-2/TRBV6-3	TGTGCCAGCAGTAACCGAGGGGGAATTGAAGCTTTCTTT	CASSNRGGIEAFF
TRBD1	TRBJ2-7	.	TRBV7-2	TGTGCCAGCAGCTCTTCTGGACAGGGGGCCTACGAGCAGTACTTC	CASSSSGQGAYEQYF
TRBD1	TRBJ1-6	.	TRBV5-6	TGTGCCAGCAGCTTACCCGGGACAGGGGTTTCACCCCTCCACTTT	CASSLPGTGVSPLHF
.	TRBJ2-7	.	TRBV9	TGTGCCAGCAGCCTTTCTGGGACTTTTTCGAATGAGCAGTACTTC	CASSLSGTFSNEQYF
.	TRBJ1-6	.	TRBV5-1	TGCGCCAGCAGCTTTGGGACTGAGAATTCACCCCTCCACTTT	CASSFGTENSPLHF
.	TRBJ2-1	once	TRBV27	TGTGCCAGCAGTTCCCGGGGTTTGACCTACAATGAGCAGTTCTTC	CASSSRGLTYNEQFF
TRBD2	TRBJ2-7	.	TRBV5-1	TGCGCCAGCAGCCCGGCATGGGGGGGAGGCGAGCAGTACTTC	CASSPAWGGGEQYF
TRBD1	TRBJ1-1	.	TRBV19	TGTGCCAGTAGTATAGATCGGGACAGTCGATACACTGAAGCTTTCTTT	CASSIDRDSRYTEAFF
.	TRBJ2-6	.	TRBV5-1	TGCGCCAGCAGCTTGGCCGGGCAGGGGCTGGGCTCTGGGGCCAACGTCCTGACTTTC	CASSLAGQGLGSGANVLTF
.	TRBJ1-1	.	TRBV9	TGTGCCAGCAGCGTAGGGCCGAACACTGAAGCTTTCTTT	CASSVGPNTEAFF
.	TRBJ1-5	.	TRBV6-5	TGTGCCAGCAGTTACCCCCCTTGGGCAGCCAATCAGCCCCAGCATTTT	CASSYPPWAANQPQHF
.	TRBJ1-2	.	TRBV24-1	TGTGCCACCAGTGACCCAGGGTTGGAAGGCTACACCTTC	CATSDPGLEGYTF
.	TRBJ2-2	.	TRBV27	TGTGCCACAAAGGCCTTAGCTAGAGGGGAGCTGTTTTTT	CATKALARGELFF
.	TRBJ2-3	.	TRBV7-9	TGTGCCAGCAGCCAAGCCGAGCTAGCGCCCACAGATACGCAGTATTTT	CASSQAELAPTDTQYF
.	TRBJ1-1	.	TRBV11-2	TGTGCCAGCAGCCACAAGTTGAACACTGAAGCTTTCTTT	CASSHKLNTEAFF
.	TRBJ1-4	.	TRBV19	TGTGCCAGTAGCCCCCGGGAAAAACTGTTTTTT	CASSPREKLFF
TRBD1	TRBJ1-5	.	TRBV28	TGTGCCAGCAGTCCCGGACAGGGGGGTGGGGTAGGGAATCAGCCCCAGCATTTT	CASSPGQGGGVGNQPQHF
TRBD1	TRBJ1-1	.	TRBV11-2	TGTGCCAGCAGCTTGTTCGGACAGGGAAAATCTTTCTTT	CASSLFGQGKSFF
TRBD1	TRBJ2-1	.	TRBV19	TGTGCCAGTAGTACCCAGGGGGCTGAGCAGTTCTTC	CASSTQGAEQFF
.	TRBJ2-3	.	TRBV18	TGTGCCAGCTCACCTCTAGGCACAGATACGCAGTATTTT	CASSPLGTDTQYF
.	TRBJ1-6	.	TRBV19	TGTGCCAGTAGGTTTACAGGGATGAATTCACCCCTCCACTTT	CASRFTGMNSPLHF
.	TRBJ1-3	.	TRBV19	TGTGCCAGTAGTATACCTGGGACAAGTGGAAACACCATATATTTT	CASSIPGTSGNTIYF
.	TRBJ2-1	.	TRBV6-5	TGTGCCAGCAGCCCAACCCGGTATTACAATGAGCAGTTCTTC	CASSPTRYYNEQFF
TRBD1	TRBJ1-2	.	TRBV5-5	TGTGCCAGCAGCGGTACCGGGACAGGGATGTACGGCTACACCTTC	CASSGTGTGMYGYTF
TRBD2	TRBJ2-1	.	TRBV6-5	TGTGCCAGCACCCTCCAAGGGGAGGGTACTGAGCAGTTCTTC	CASTLQGEGTEQFF
TRBD1	TRBJ2-2	.	TRBV18	TGTGCCAGCTCACCGGGACAGGGGGACACCGGGGAGCTGTTTTTT	CASSPGQGDTGELFF
.	TRBJ2-1	.	TRBV6-5	TGTGCCAGCACCCGAGGCAATGAGCAGTTCTTC	CASTRGNEQFF